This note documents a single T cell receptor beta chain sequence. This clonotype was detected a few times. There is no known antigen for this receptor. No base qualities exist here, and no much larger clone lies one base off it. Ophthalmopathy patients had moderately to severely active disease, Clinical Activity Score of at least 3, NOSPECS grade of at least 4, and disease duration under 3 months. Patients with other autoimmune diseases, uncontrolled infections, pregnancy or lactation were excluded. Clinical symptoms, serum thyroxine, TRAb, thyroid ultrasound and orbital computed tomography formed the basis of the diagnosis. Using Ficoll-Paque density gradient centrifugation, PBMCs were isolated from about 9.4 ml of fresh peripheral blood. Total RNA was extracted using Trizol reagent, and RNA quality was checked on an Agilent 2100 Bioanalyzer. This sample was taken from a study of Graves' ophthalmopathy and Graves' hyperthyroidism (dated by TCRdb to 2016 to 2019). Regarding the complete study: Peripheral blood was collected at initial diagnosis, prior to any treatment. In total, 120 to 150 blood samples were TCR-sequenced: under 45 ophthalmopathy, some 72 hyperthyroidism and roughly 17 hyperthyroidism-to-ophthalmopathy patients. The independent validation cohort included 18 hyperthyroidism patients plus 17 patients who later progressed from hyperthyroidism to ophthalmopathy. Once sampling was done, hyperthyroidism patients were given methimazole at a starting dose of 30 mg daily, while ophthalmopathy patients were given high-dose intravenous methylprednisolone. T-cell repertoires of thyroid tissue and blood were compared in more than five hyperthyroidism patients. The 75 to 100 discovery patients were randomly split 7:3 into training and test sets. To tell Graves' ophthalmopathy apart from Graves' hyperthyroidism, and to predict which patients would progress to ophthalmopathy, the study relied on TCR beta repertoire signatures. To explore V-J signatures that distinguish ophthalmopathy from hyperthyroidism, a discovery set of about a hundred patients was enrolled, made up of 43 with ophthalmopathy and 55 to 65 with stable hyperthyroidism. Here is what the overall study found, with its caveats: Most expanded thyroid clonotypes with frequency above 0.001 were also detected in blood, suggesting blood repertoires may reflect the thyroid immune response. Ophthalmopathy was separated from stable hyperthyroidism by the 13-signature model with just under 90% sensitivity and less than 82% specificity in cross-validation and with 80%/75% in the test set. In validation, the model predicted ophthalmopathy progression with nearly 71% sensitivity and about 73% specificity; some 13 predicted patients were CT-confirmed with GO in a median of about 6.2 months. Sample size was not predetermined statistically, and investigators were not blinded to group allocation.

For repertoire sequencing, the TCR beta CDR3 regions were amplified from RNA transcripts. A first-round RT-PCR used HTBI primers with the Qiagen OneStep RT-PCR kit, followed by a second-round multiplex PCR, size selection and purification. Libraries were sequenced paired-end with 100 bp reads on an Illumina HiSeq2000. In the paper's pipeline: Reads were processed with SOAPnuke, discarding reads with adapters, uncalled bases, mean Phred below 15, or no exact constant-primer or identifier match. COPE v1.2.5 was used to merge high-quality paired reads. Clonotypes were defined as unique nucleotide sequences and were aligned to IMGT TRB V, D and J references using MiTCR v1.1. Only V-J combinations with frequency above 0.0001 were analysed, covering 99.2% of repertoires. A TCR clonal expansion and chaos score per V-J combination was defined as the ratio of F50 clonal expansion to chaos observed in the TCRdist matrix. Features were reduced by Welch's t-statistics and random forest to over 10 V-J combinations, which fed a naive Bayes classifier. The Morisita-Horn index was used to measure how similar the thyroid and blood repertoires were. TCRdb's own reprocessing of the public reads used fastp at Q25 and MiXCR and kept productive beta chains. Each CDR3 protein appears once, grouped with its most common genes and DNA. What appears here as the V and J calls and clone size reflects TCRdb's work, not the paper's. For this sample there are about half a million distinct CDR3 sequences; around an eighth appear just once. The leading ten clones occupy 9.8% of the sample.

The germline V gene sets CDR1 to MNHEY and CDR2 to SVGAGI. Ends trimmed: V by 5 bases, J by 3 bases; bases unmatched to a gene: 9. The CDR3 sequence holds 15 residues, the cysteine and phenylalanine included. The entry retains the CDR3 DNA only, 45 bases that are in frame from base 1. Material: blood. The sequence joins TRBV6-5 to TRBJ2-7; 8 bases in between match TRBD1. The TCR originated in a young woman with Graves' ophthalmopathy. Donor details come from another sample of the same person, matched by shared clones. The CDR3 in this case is CASSNGQGLNYEQYF. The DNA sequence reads TGTGCCAGCAGTAACGGACAGGGTTTAAACTACGAGCAGTACTTC.